This T cell receptor (beta chain) was profiled in a study of shared clonotypes between healthy human individuals. This CDR3 contains 13 residues. Per the germline V gene, CDR1 is MNHNS and CDR2 is SASEGT. With regard to this clone: A read error may produce the germline difference seen at one junction end.

TCRdb's table, derived via immunoSEQ multiplex PCR, lists solely in-frame clones and lacks some. The profile covers roughly 2.5 million clones, with around nine tenths appearing a single time and around 0.14% taken by the ten largest. The chain links TRBV6-1 to TRBJ2-5, with unresolved D. The sequence was collected from a man aged 18 to 30 in good health. Material for sequencing was naive CD4+ T cells sorted from blood. This sample's subset: CD45RA+ positively selected. The CDR3 region has the DNA TGTGCCAGCAGCGCCGGGTACCAAGAGGCCCAGTACTTC. Protein product: CASSAGYQEAQYF.